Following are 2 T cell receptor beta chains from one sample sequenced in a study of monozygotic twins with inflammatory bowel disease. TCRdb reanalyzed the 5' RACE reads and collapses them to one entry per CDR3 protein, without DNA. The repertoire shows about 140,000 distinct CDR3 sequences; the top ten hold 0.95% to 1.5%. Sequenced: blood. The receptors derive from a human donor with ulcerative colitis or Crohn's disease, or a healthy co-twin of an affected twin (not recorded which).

The CDR3 is CASSLVPNGDTQYF. The rearrangement links TRBV5-1 to TRBJ2-3. In germline, CDR1 is SGHRS, CDR2 YFSETQ. The CDR3 consists of 14 residues.

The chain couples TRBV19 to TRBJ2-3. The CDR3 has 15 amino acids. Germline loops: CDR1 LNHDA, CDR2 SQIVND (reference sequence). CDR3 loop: CASSILAVSTDTQYF.